This TCR beta chain comes out of a study of blood T cell repertoires in COVID-19. Study-wide context: The samples span acute and convalescent COVID-19 from the United States, Italy and Spain. PBMCs, B-cell-depleted T cells, or T cells provided the cDNA or gDNA that made up the material.

Original processing notes: Amplification from reference gene primers served as the basis for estimated nucleated cell counts. The protocol was immunoSEQ multiplex PCR, while the TCRdb copy is restricted to in-frame clones and leaves out a portion. That table gives V, J and clone size, and the DNA gave D and trimming. This sample has 80,000 to 95,000 clones, with roughly nine tenths found just once. V was pared by 2 bases and J by 2 bases, with 11 bases between. Per germline, CDR1 MGHRA and CDR2 YSYEKL. The CDR3 consists of 15 residues. The chain recombines TRBV4-1 with TRBJ2-3; D might be TRBD2 (6 bases). The sample consisted of peripheral blood. The clonotype comes from a human donor with active COVID-19. The donor label of this sample is uncertain. CDR3: CASSQNPGLTDTQYF. The CDR3 bases are TGCGCCAGCAGCCAAAACCCGGGACTCACAGATACGCAGTATTTT.